This is a list of T cell receptor beta chains from one sample in a study of shared clonotypes between healthy human individuals. Sequencing was performed with immunoSEQ multiplex PCR; in TCRdb, only in-frame clones are kept and a portion is missing. The profile shows some 2,500,000 clones, approximately 93% of them singletons. The specimen sequenced was naive CD4+ T cells from PBMCs. Receptors were obtained from a man between 18 and 29 years old in good health. Some clones in this sample may be carry-over from other donors' samples. The conserved cysteine and the conserved F or W are not part of the CDR3 here. Each record gives: CDR3 length, J gene, V gene, CDR3 protein.

13 TRBJ1-1 TRBV10-3 AISEGFIQNTEAF
10 TRBJ1-2 TRBV7-9 ASSAQGYGYT
12 TRBJ1-1 TRBV19 ASIPGPGDTEAF
13 TRBJ1-1 TRBV7-3 ASSLGQALNTEAF
15 TRBJ1-4 TRBV5-4 ASSADRRTGANEKLF
14 TRBJ2-1 TRBV5-1 ASSAPGLVLVNEQF
13 TRBJ2-1 TRBV7-2 ASSLSSGTYNEQF
16 TRBJ2-7 TRBV19 ASSTVEGSRGLSYEQY
12 TRBJ1-2 TRBV28 ASSSPGTGEGYT
12 TRBJ2-5 TRBV2 ASAKGARRETQY
11 TRBJ1-1 TRBV12-5 ASALKEGTEAF
12 TRBJ1-5 TRBV6-6 ASSVTGEGQPQH
13 TRBJ2-5 TRBV9 APRGLAGEGETQY
13 TRBJ2-5 TRBV14 ASSQGGTLQETQY
9 TRBJ2-7 TRBV6-5 ASSSLYEQY
15 TRBJ2-4 TRBV5-1 ASSLLTSGSYGNIQY
12 TRBJ2-1 TRBV18 ASSPPVSYNEQF
10 TRBJ1-2 TRBV6-5 ASTQGYDGYT
16 TRBJ2-2 TRBV5-1 ASSNGDQVAGSTGELF
13 TRBJ1-2 TRBV18 ASSPGPGPSYGYT
13 TRBJ2-7 TRBV28 ASSLAGRGRDEQY
14 TRBJ2-7 TRBV9 ASSVGPGGGPYEQY
9 TRBJ2-5 TRBV5-1 ASGSKETQY
12 TRBJ2-7 TRBV5-1 ASSPTGGSHEQY
10 TRBJ2-3 TRBV7-6 ASSSPSDTQY